These 5 T cell receptor beta chains came from one sample sequenced in a study of cytomegalovirus exposure and HLA in healthy donors. The PCR used 60 Vbeta and 13 Jbeta primers. TCRdb's copy holds only in-frame clones and misses some; the assay was immunoSEQ multiplex PCR. This table has around 150,000 clones, 80% to 90% appearing once. The sample comprised PBMCs. These receptors originate from a man younger than 30 in good health and CMV-seropositive.

V gene TRBV10-1 combines with J gene TRBJ2-7, with D maybe TRBD2 (6 bases). Germline V gene sequence: CDR1 WNHNN, CDR2 SYGVQD (reference sequence). This CDR3 region has 13 residues. V lost 0 bases, J lost 6 bases, and 9 bases lay in between. In DNA form, the CDR3 reads TGCGCCAGCAGTGAGTCGTGGCGGGGCGAGCAGTACTTC. Amino acids: CASSESWRGEQYF.

This clone was counted a few times. The chain employs TRBV5-4 and TRBJ2-2, with 10 bases matching TRBD2. V was pared by 0 bases and J by 6 bases, with 2 bases of the junction left unmatched. The CDR3 extends over 15 amino acids. The germline CDR1 and CDR2 sequences are SGHNT and YYREEE (reference sequence). The CDR3 loop is CASSLGLAGAGELFF. CDR3 nucleotides: TGTGCCAGCAGCTTGGGCCTAGCGGGGGCCGGGGAGCTGTTTTTT.

This clone has a single count. V and J are TRBV5-1 and TRBJ2-3; 13 bases are shared with TRBD2. The CDR3 contains 17 residues. In germline, CDR1 is SGHRS, CDR2 YFSETQ. V shed 4 bases and J 4 bases; nucleotides not matched to a gene: 9. Written as DNA, the CDR3 is TGCGCCAGCAGCAATTCCGGGACTAGCGGGGTGGCAGATACGCAGTATTTT. Protein sequence: CASSNSGTSGVADTQYF.

The gene calls are TRBV18 and TRBJ2-7; the D gene is possibly TRBD1 (5 bases). Trimming stripped 5 bases from V and 3 bases from J, with 11 bases between. The length of the CDR3 is 13 residues. Germline CDR1 reads KGHSH; CDR2 reads LQKENI. The CDR3 spells CASSNRLGYEQYF. CDR3 sequence (DNA): TGTGCCAGCTCAAACAGGTTGGGCTACGAGCAGTACTTC. Filled out from reference TRBV18 and TRBJ2-7, the complete variable domain reads NAGVMQNPRHLVRRRGQEARLRCSPMKGHSHVYWYRQLPEEGLKFMVYLQKENIIDESGMPKERFSAEFPKEGPSILRIQQVVRGDSAAYFCASSNRLGYEQYFGPGTRLTVT.

With respect to this clone: The sample carries other DNA sequences with the same CDR3. This CDR3 is CASSQAAGANNEQFF. The DNA of the CDR3 is TGTGCCAGCAGCCAAGCCGCGGGGGCGAACAATGAGCAGTTCTTC. The chain carries TRBV14 and TRBJ2-1, with D possibly TRBD2 on 7 matching bases. V lost 1 base and J lost 5, with 12 bases in between. The CDR3 totals 15 residues. Germline-derived CDR1 and CDR2 are SGHDN and FVKESK. Full variable domain (rest looked up from reference TRBV14 and TRBJ2-1): EAGVTQFPSHSVIEKGQTVTLRCDPISGHDNLYWYRRVMGKEIKFLLHFVKESKQDESGMPNNRFLAERTGGTYSTLKVQPAELEDSGVYFCASSQAAGANNEQFFGPGTRLTVL.